This section outlines one T cell receptor beta chain sequence together with its context. Per the authors' pipeline: For nucleated cells, counts were estimated from reference gene primer amplification. Data came from immunoSEQ multiplex PCR; TCRdb stores just in-frame clones and leaves some out. The DNA gave D and trimming, while V, J and clone size come from that table. The sample carries a few hundred thousand clones, 70% to 90% recorded once. The data were obtained in a study of blood T cell repertoires in COVID-19. Study-wide context: Specimens from acute and convalescent COVID-19 originated in the United States, Italy and Spain. T cells, B-cell-depleted T cells, or PBMCs supplied cDNA or gDNA.

Germline CDR1 reads MNHEY; CDR2 reads SVGAGI. The CDR3 extends over 13 amino acids. V lost 6 bases, J lost 7 bases, and 12 bases lay in between. This sequence joins TRBV6-5 and TRBJ1-4, with D maybe TRBD1 (6 bases). Sequences were obtained from peripheral blood. The TCR originated in a woman aged 45-65 years who had recovered from COVID-19. The chain's CDR3 is CASRHTGIEKLFF. The CDR3 DNA sequence: TGTGCCAGCAGACACACAGGGATTGAAAAACTGTTTTTT.